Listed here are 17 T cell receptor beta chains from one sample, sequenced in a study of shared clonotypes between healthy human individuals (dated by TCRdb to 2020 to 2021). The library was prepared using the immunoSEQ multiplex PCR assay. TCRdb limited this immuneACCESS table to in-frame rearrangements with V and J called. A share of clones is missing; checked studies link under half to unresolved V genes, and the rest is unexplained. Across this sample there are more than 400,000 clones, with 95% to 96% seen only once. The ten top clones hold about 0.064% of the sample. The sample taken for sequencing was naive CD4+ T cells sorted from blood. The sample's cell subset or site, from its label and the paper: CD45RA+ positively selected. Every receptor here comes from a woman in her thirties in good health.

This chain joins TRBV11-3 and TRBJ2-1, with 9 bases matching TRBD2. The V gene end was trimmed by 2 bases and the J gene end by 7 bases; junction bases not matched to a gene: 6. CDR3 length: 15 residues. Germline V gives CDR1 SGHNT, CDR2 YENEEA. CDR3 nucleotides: TGTGCCAGCAGCTTATTTAGCGGGGGAAGGAATGAGCAGTTCTTC. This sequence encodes CASSLFSGGRNEQFF. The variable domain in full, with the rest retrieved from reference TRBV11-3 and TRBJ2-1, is EAGVVQSPRYKIIEKKQPVAFWCNPISGHNTLYWYLQNLGQGPELLIRYENEEAVDDSQLPKDRFSAERLKGVDSTLKIQPAELGDSAVYLCASSLFSGGRNEQFFGPGTRLTVL.

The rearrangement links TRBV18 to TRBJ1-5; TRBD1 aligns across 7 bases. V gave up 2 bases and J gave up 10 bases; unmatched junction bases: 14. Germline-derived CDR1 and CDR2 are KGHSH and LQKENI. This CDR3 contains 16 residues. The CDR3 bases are TGTGCCAGCTCACCAAGAGCGGACAGGACAATCAGCCCCCAGCATTTT. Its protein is CASSPRADRTISPQHF.

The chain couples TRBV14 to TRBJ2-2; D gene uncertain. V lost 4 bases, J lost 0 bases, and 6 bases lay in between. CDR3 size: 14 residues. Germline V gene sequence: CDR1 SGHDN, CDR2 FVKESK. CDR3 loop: CASSLRSNTGELFF. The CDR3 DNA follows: TGTGCCAGCAGCCTAAGGTCGAACACCGGGGAGCTGTTTTTT.

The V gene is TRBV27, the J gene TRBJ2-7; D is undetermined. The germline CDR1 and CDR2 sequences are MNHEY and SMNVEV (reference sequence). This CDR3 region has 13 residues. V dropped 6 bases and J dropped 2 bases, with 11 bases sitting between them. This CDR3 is CASRVAGTYEQYF. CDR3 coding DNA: TGTGCCAGCAGGGTTGCAGGAACCTACGAGCAGTACTTC.

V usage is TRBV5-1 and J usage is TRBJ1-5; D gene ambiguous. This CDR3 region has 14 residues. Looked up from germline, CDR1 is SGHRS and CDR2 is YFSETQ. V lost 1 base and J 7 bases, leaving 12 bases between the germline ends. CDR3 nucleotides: TGCGCCAGCAGCTTGACAGTTTCGGGACAGCCCCAGCATTTT. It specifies CASSLTVSGQPQHF.

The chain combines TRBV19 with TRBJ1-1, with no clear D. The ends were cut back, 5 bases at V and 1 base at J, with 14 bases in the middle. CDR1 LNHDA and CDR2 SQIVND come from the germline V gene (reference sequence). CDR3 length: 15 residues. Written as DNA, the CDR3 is TGTGCCAGTAGTGAATCAGCGGCAGGGAACACTGAAGCTTTCTTT. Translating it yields CASSESAAGNTEAFF.

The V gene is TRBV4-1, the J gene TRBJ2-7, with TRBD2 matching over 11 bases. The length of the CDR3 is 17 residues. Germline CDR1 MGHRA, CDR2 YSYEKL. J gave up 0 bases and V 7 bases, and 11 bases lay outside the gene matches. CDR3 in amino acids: CASTAGLAGGLSYEQYF. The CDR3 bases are TGCGCCAGCACCGCCGGCCTAGCGGGAGGCCTCTCCTACGAGCAGTACTTC.

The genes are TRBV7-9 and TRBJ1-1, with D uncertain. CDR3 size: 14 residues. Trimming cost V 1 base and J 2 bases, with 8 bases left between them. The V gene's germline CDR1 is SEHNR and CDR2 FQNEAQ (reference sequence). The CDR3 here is CASSLVALNTEAFF. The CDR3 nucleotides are TGTGCCAGCAGCTTAGTGGCTTTAAACACTGAAGCTTTCTTT.

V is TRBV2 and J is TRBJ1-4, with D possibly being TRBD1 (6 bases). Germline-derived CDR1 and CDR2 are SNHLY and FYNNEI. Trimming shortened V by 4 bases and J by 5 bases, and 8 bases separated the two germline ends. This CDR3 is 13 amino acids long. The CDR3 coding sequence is TGTGCCAGCAGTGGACAGGAGAATGAAAAACTGTTTTTT. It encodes CASSGQENEKLFF.

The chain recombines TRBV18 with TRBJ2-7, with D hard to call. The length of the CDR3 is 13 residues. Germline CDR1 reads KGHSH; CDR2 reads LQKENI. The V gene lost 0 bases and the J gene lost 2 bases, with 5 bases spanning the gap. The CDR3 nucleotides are TGTGCCAGCTCACCACCCGATACCTACGAGCAGTACTTC. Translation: CASSPPDTYEQYF.

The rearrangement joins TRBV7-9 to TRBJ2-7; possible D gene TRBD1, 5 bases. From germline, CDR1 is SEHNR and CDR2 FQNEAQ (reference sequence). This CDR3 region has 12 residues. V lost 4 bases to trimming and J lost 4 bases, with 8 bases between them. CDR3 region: CASSYDRYEQYF. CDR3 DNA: TGTGCCAGCAGCTACGACAGATACGAGCAGTACTTC.

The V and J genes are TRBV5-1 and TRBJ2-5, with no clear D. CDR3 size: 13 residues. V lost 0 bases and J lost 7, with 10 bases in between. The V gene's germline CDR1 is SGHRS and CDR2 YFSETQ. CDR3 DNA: TGCGCCAGCAGCTTGGGACTCACGGGGACCCAGTACTTC. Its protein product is CASSLGLTGTQYF.

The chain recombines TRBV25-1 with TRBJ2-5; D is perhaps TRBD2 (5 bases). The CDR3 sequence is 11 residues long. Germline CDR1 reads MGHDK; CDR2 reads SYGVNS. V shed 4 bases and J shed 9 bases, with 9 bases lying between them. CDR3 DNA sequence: TGTGCCAGCAGTGGATCGAGGGCCCAGTACTTC. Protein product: CASSGSRAQYF. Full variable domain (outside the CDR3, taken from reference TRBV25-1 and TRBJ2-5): EADIYQTPRYLVIGTGKKITLECSQTMGHDKMYWYQQDPGMELHLIHYSYGVNSTEKGDLSSESTVSRIRTEHFPLTLESARPSHTSQYLCASSGSRAQYFGPGTRLLVL.

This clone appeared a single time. Written as DNA, the CDR3 is TGTGCCAGCAGTCAGGTAGCCCAGCATTTT. This sequence encodes CASSQVAQHF. V gene TRBV28 combines with J gene TRBJ1-5, with unresolved D. The germline V gene has CDR1 MDHEN and CDR2 SYDVKM. This CDR3 is built from 10 residues. Between the trimmed V and J ends, which lost 5 bases and 11 bases, there was a span of 7 bases. Combining the CDR3 with reference TRBV28 and TRBJ1-5 gives the whole variable domain DVKVTQSSRYLVKRTGEKVFLECVQDMDHENMFWYRQDPGLGLRLIYFSYDVKMKEKGDIPEGYSVSREKKERFSLILESASTNQTSMYLCASSQVAQHFGDGTRLSIL.

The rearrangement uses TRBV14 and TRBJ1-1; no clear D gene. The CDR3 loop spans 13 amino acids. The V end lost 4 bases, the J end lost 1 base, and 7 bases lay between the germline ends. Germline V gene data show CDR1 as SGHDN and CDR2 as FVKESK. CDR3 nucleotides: TGTGCCAGCAGCCGGGAACGGAACACTGAAGCTTTCTTT. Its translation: CASSRERNTEAFF.

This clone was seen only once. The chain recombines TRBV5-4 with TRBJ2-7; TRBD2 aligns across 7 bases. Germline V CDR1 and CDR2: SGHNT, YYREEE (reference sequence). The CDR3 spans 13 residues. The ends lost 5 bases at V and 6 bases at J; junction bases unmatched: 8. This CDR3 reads CASSSAGVREQYF. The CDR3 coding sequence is TGTGCCAGCAGTTCCGCGGGAGTACGCGAGCAGTACTTC.

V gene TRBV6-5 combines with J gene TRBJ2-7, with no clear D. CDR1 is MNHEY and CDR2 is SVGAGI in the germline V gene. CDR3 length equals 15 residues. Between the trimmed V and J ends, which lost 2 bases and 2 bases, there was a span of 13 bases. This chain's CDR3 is CASSYARTSTYEQYF. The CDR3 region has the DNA TGTGCCAGCAGTTACGCCCGGACGTCTACCTACGAGCAGTACTTC.